This T cell receptor (beta chain) was captured in a study of breast tumors, draining lymph nodes, adjacent tissues. TCRdb redid the calling of the multiplex PCR reads with MiXCR, one entry per CDR3 protein. The top ten clones hold more than 1% of a sample with more than 250,000 distinct CDR3 sequences, over 30% of them seen once. Study-wide results and caveats: Tumor T cell lymph node origin was a supported hypothesis, not proven. Data fit most tumor T cells coming from lymph node, expanding in tumor.

Breast cancer patients provided tissue from their axillary draining lymph nodes. The CDR3 has 15 amino acids. CDR1 and CDR2 (germline): SGHTA, FQGNSA. This clonotype was seen at least ten times. What it binds is unknown. A single base separates this from a much larger clone, so it may be a read error. The receptor was derived from a female donor with breast cancer. Some clones in this sample may be carry-over from other donors' samples. Sequencing used axillary lymph node tissue. The gene calls are TRBV7-2 and TRBJ1-2; D possibly corresponds to TRBD1 (5 bases). CDR3 loop: CASSLEFGGDYGYPF. As DNA, the CDR3 is TGTGCCAGCAGCTTAGAGTTCGGCGGGGACTATGGCTACCCCTTC.